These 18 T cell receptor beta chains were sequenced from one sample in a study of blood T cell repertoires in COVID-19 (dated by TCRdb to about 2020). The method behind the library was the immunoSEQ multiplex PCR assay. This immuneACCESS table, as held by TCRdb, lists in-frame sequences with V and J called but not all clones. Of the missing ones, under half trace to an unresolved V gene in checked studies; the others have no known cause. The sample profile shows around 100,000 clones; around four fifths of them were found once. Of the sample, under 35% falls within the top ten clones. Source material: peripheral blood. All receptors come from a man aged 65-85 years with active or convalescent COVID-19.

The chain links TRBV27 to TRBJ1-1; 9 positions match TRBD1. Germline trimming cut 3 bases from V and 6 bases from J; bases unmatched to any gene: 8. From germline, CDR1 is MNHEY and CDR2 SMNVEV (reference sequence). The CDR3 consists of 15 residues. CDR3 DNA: TGTGCCAGCAGTTTGGGGACAGGGTTAGGGGCTGAAGCTTTCTTT. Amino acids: CASSLGTGLGAEAFF.

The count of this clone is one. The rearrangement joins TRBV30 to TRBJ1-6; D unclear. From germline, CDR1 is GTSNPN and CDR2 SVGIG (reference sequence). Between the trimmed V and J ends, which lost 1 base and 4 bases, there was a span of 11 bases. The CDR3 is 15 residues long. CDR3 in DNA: TGTGCCTGGAGTGGTTACAATGCTTATAATTCACCCCTCCACTTT. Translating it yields CAWSGYNAYNSPLHF.

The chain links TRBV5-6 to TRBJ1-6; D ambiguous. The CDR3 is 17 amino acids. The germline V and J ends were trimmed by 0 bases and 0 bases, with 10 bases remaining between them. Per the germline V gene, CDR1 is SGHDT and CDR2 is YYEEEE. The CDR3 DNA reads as TGTGCCAGCAGCTTGGCGGGTCCGAGCTCCTATAATTCACCCCTCCACTTT. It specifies CASSLAGPSSYNSPLHF.

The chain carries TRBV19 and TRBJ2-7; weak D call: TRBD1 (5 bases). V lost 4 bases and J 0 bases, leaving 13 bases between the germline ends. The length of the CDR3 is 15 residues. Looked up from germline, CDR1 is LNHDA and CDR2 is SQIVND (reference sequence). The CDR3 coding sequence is TGTGCCAGTAGTAGGGGCAGTGAGAGCTCCTACGAGCAGTACTTC. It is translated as CASSRGSESSYEQYF.

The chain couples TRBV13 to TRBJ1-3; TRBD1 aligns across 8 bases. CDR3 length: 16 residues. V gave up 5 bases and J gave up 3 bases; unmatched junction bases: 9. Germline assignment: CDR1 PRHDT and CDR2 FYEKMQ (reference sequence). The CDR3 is CASSPRQGKVGNTIYF. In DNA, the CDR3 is TGTGCCAGCAGCCCAAGACAGGGGAAGGTTGGAAACACCATATATTTT.

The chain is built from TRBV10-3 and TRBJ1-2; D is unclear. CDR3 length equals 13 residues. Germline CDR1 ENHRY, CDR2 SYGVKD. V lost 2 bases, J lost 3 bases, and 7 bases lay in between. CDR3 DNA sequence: TGTGCCATCAGTGAGACATCCTACTATGGCTACACCTTC. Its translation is CAISETSYYGYTF.

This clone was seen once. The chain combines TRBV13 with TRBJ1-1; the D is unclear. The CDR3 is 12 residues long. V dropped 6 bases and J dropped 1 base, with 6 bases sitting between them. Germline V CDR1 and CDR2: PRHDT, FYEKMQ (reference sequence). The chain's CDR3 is CASRRENTEAFF. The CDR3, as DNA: TGTGCCAGCAGGAGGGAGAACACTGAAGCTTTCTTT.

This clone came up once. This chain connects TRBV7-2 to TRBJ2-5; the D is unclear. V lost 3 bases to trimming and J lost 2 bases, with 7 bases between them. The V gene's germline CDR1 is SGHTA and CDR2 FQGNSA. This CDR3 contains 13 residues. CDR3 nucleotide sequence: TGTGCCAGCAGCTTGAACCGGCAAGAGACCCAGTACTTC. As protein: CASSLNRQETQYF.

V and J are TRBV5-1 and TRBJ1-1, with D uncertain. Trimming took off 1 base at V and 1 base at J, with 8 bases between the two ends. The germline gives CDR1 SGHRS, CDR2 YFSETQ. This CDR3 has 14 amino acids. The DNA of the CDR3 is TGCGCCAGCAGCTTGTTGGAGGGGAACACTGAAGCTTTCTTT. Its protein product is CASSLLEGNTEAFF.

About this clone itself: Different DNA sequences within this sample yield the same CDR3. CDR3 protein: CASSLKGQGGAEAFF. For the CDR3, the DNA is TGCGCCAGCAGCTTGAAGGGACAGGGCGGCGCTGAAGCTTTCTTT. The rearrangement joins TRBV5-1 to TRBJ1-1; 9 bases map to TRBD1. Trimming took 1 base from V and 6 from J; bases not matched to a gene: 7. The V gene's germline CDR1 is SGHRS and CDR2 YFSETQ. This CDR3 comprises 15 residues.

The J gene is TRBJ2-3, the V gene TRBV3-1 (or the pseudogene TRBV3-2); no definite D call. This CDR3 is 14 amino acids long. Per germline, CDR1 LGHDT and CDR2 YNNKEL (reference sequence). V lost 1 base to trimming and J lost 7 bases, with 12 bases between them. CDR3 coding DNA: TGTGCCAGCAGCCAAGGCGGCAGCAAGAATACGCAGTATTTT. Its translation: CASSQGGSKNTQYF.

This chain's CDR3 is CASSDSRNTIYF. The DNA for the CDR3 is TGTGCCAGCTCAGACAGCCGAAACACCATATATTTT. The chain carries TRBV18 and TRBJ1-3; maybe TRBD1 (5 bases). The CDR3 has 12 amino acids. V was cut by 5 bases and J by 5 bases, with 7 bases left in between. Germline CDR1 reads KGHSH; CDR2 reads LQKENI.

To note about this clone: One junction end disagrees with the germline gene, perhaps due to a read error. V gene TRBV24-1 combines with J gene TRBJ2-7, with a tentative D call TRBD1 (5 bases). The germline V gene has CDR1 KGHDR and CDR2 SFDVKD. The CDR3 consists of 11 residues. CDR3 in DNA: TGTGCCACCGGTGACAGATACGAGCAGTACTTC. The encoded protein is CATGDRYEQYF.

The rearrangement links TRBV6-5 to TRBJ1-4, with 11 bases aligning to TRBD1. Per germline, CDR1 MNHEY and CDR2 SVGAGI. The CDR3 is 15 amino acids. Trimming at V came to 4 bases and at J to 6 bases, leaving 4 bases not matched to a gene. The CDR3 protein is CASSWGQGGDEKLFF. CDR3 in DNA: TGTGCCAGCAGTTGGGGACAGGGGGGGGATGAAAAACTGTTTTTT.

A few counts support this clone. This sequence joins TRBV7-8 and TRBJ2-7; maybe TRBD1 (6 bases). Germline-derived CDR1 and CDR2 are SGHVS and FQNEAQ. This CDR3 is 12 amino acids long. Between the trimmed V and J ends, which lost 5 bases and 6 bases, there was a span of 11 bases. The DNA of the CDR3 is TGTGCCAGCAGCCTTACAGGGATCGAGCAGTACTTC. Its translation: CASSLTGIEQYF.

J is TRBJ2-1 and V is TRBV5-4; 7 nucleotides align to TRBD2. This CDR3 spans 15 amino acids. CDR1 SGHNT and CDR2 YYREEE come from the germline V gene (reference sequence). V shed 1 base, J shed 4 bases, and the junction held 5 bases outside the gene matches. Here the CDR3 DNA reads TGTGCCAGCAGCTTGTCCCTAGCGGAATACAATGAGCAGTTCTTC. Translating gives CASSLSLAEYNEQFF.

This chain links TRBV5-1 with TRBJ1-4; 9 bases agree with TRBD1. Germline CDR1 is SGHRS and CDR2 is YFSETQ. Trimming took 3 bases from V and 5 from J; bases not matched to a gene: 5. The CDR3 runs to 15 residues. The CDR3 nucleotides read TGCGCCAGCAGCTCTCCGGGACAGGGAAATGAAAAACTGTTTTTT. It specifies CASSSPGQGNEKLFF.

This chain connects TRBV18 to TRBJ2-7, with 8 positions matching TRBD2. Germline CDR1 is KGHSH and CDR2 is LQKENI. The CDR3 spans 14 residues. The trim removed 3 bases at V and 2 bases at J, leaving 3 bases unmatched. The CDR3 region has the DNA TGTGCCAGCTCACCGCGGGAGGTGGCCTACGAGCAGTACTTC. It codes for CASSPREVAYEQYF.